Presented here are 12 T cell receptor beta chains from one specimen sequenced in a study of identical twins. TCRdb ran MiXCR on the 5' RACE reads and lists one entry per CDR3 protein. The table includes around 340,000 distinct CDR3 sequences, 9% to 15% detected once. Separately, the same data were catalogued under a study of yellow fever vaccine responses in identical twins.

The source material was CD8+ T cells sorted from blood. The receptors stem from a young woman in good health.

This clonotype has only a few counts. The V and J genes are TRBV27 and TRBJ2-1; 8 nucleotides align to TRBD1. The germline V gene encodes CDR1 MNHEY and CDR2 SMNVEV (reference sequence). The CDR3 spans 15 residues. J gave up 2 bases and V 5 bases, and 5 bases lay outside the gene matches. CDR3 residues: CASSRQGWAYNEQFF. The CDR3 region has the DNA TGTGCCAGCAGTCGACAGGGGTGGGCCTACAATGAGCAGTTCTTC.

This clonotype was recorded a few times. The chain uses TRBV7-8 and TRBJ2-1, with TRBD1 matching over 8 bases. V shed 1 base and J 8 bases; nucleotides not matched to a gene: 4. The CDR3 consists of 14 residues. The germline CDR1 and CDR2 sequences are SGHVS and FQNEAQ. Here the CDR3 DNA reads TGTGCCAGCAGCTTAGGACAGGGGCGGGATGAGCAGTTCTTC. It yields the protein CASSLGQGRDEQFF.

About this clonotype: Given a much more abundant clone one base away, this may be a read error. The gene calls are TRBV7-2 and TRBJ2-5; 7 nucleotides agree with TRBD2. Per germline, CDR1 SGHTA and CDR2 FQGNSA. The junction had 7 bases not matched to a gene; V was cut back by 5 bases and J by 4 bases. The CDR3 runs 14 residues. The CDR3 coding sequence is TGTGCCAGCAGCAGCTCTAGCGGTCTAGAGACCCAGTACTTC. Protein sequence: CASSSSSGLETQYF.

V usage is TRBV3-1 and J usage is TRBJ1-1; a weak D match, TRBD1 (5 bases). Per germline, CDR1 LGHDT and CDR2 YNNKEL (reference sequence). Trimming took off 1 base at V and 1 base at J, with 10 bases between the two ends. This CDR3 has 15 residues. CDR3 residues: CASSQGGRGNTEAFF. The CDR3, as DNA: TGTGCCAGCAGCCAAGGTGGAAGGGGGAACACTGAAGCTTTCTTT.

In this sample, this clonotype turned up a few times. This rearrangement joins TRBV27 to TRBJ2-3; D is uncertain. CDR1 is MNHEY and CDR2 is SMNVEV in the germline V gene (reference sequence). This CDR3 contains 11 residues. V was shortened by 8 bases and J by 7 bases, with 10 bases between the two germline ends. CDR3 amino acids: CASYAPHTQYF. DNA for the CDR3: TGTGCCAGCTACGCTCCACATACGCAGTATTTT.

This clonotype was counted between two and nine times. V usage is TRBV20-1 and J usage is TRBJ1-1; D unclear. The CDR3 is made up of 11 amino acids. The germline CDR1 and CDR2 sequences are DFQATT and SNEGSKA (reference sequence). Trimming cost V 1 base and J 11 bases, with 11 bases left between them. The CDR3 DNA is TGCAGTGCTAGAGGATGGGGTTATGCTTTCTTT. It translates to CSARGWGYAFF.

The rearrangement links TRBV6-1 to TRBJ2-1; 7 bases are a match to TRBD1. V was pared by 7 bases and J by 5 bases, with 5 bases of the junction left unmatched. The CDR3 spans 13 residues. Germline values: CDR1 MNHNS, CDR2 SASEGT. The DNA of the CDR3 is TGTGCCAGCAAGGGACAGCAAAACAATGAGCAGTTCTTC. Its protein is CASKGQQNNEQFF.

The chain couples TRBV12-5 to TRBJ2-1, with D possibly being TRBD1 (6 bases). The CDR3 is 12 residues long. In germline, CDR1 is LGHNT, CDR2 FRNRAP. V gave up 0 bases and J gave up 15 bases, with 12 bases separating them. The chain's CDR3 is CASGLVRTELFF. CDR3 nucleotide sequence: TGTGCTAGTGGTTTGGTTAGGACAGAGTTGTTCTTC.

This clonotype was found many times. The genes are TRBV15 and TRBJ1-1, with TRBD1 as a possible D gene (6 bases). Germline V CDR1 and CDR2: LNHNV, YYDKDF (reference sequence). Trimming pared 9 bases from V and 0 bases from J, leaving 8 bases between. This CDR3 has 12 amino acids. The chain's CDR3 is CATTGMNTEAFF. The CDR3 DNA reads TGTGCCACTACAGGGATGAACACTGAAGCTTTCTTT.

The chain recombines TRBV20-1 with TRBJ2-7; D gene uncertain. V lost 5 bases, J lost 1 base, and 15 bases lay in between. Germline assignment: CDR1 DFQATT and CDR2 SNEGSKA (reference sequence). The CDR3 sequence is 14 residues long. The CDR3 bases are TGCAGTGCTGCCTATTTCGACGGTTCCTACGAGCAGTACTTC. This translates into CSAAYFDGSYEQYF.

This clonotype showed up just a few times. CDR3 region: CASSPLSGSNQPQHF. For the CDR3, the DNA is TGTGCCAGCAGCCCACTTTCTGGCAGCAATCAGCCCCAGCATTTT. The chain combines TRBV11-3 with TRBJ1-5; D call uncertain. Trimming took off 5 bases at V and 1 base at J, with 12 bases between the two ends. Germline V CDR1 and CDR2: SGHNT, YENEEA. This CDR3 is built from 15 residues.

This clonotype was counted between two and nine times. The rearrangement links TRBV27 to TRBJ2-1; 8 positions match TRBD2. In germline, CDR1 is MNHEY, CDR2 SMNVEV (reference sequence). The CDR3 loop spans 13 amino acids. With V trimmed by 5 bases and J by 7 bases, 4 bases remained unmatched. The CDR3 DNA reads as TGTGCCAGCAGTCGGACTAGCTTTAATGAGCAGTTCTTC. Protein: CASSRTSFNEQFF.